The clone carrying this T cell receptor beta chain was seen only a few times. Its antigen is unknown. Germline V gene sequence: CDR1 SGHRS, CDR2 YFSETQ. The V end lost 0 bases, the J end lost 4 bases, and 14 bases lay between the germline ends. This CDR3 is built from 15 residues. The sample comes from a study of T-cell reconstitution after alpha-beta-depleted transplantation in children. For TCRbeta, the library was prepared with unique molecular identifiers. TCRdb ran MiXCR on the PCR reads and lists one entry per CDR3 protein. The sample includes 600,000 to 800,000 distinct CDR3 sequences, 10% to 15% seen only once; the top ten take 0.79%. Regarding the study as a whole: T cells produced anew were the main source of T-cell counts and diversity one year after transplant. Reports say that about two months after transplant, the alpha-beta T cells came out of several hundred graft clones that had expanded.

The V call is TRBV5-1, the J call TRBJ2-7, with a tentative D call TRBD2 (5 bases). The starting material was PBMCs, obtained before TCRalphabeta/CD19-depleted stem cell transplant. This receptor was obtained from a girl aged 2 to 9 with congenital amegakaryocytic thrombocytopenia, due to receive a stem cell transplant. CDR3 DNA sequence: TGCGCCAGCAGCTTGGTCGCTTGGGCGGGTTACGAGCAGTACTTC. This sequence encodes CASSLVAWAGYEQYF.